This T cell receptor (beta chain) was captured by sequencing in a study of glioma-infiltrating T cells after dendritic cell vaccination. Across the study: Between the early 2000s and the early 2010s, patients got autologous tumor lysate-pulsed dendritic cell vaccines.

The primer mix had 60 V beta and 13 J beta primers. Measured with immunoSEQ multiplex PCR; TCRdb has only the in-frame clones, and not every one. The sample records tens of thousands of clones, approximately 85% being singletons. Per germline, CDR1 SGHTS and CDR2 YDEGEE. This CDR3 contains 15 residues. Trimming cost V 7 bases and J 6 bases; bases outside gene matches: 14. Sample: blood, taken before dendritic cell vaccination. The chain joins TRBV5-8 to TRBJ2-3; 7 bases line up with TRBD2. This receptor was taken from a human donor with glioblastoma. CDR3 DNA: TGTGCCAGCGCCCCCCCGGGCGGGGGACGGGATACGCAGTATTTT. Translated, it gives CASAPPGGGRDTQYF.